This TCR beta chain was obtained from a study of T cell responses to AZD1222 COVID-19 vaccine (dated by TCRdb to about 2021). Background for the entire study: A total of more than 230 trial participants underwent TCR sequencing, of whom nearly 210 had received two doses of AZD1222 and around 26 had received two doses of the MenACWY control vaccine. Enrollment into the trials was organized by age into subgroups of 18-55, 56-69 and 70-plus years, and those subgroups contained roughly 160, 29 and 62 TCR-sequenced participants, respectively.

The CDR3 regions of human TCRbeta chains were analyzed by immunosequencing. Regarding the original processing steps: TCRs in the repertoires were matched against a reference library of SARS-CoV-2-specific TCRs that had been generated with the MIRA antigen-specificity platform. Breadth was defined as the fraction of unique TCRs that were SARS-CoV-2-associated, and depth was defined as the fraction of total T cells that were SARS-CoV-2-associated. Using the MIRA data, each spike-specific TCR was mapped to the spike region that the TCR reacts to and placed in a CD4 or CD8 class. Log10-transformed breadth and depth values were compared by one-way ANOVA with Sidak's multiple comparisons tests. Here the immuneACCESS table is served through TCRdb, limited to in-frame sequences with V and J called. Missing clones are a known gap in these copies; in checked studies unresolved V genes cover under half, and the rest lacks a known reason. V and J calls and clone size come straight from that table; D and trimming were deduced from the DNA. The sample records 100,000 to 120,000 clones, around 93% of which are singletons. The ten most abundant clones make up 2.9% of the sample.

What the work shows at the level of the full study, not this receptor alone: A significant rise in spike-specific TCR breadth and depth was observed after two AZD1222 doses relative to day 0 and relative to MenACWY recipients. Participants were mostly white British, with more females than males. The authors suggested clonal diversity may have been underestimated. Vaccine-associated CD4 TCRs spanned the whole spike protein, with dominant responses in regions 160-218 and 743-854. No day 14 peak-response samples were available, so repertoires were characterized only after the peak T cell response. In the small 56-69-year group, the increase in depth fell short of significance, most likely because of low power. Nearly half of unique spike-specific TCRs reportedly recognized epitopes outside regions mutated in the B.1.351 and B.1.1.7 variants. Conclusions about previously exposed vaccinees are limited, since just 5 to 7 AZD1222 recipients were seropositive for SARS-CoV-2 at baseline.

Taken from cysteine to phenylalanine, the CDR3 has 16 residues. Left in the record is the CDR3 DNA by itself, 48 bases read in frame from the first base. From V the trimming removes 5 bases and from J it removes 1 base, while the gene matches leave 6 bases of the junction unaccounted for. CDR1 and CDR2 (MNHEY, SMNVEV) derive from the germline V gene (reference sequence). A word on this clone: It lacks a known antigen. Within one base of it there is no much larger clone, and no base qualities were kept.

The sample's time point label, in plain terms: about 28 days (+/-7) after the second vaccine dose. Because spike-specific TCR depth and breadth did not differ between the two schedules, AZD1222 recipients who got a second dose at roughly 4 weeks were pooled with those who got a second dose at roughly 12 weeks. Vaccinee samples came from UK trials COV001 and COV002, including a single-blind randomized controlled phase 2/3 trial of AZD1222 (ChAdOx1 nCoV-19) in healthy adults. For TCRbeta chain sequencing, PBMC samples from trial participants were taken at day 0 and at day 28 after the second dose. The sample here was peripheral blood, taken 28 days after the second AZD1222 dose. The sequence is built from TRBV27 and TRBJ1-3, and 9 junction bases match TRBD1. The TCR originated in an adult who received the AZD1222 COVID-19 vaccine. The CDR3 reads CASSRDRGSSGNTIYF. The nucleotide sequence reads as follows: TGTGCCAGCAGTCGAGACAGGGGGTCTTCTGGAAACACCATATATTTT.